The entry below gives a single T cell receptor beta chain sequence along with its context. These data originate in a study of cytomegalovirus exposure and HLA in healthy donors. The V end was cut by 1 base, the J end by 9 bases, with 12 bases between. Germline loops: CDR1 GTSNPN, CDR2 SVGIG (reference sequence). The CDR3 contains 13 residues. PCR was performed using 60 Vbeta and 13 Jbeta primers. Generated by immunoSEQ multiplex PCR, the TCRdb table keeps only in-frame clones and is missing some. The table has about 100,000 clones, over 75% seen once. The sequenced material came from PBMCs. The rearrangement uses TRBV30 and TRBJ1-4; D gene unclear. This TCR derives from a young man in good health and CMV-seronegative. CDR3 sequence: CAWSDGEMKKLFF. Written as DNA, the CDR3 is TGTGCCTGGAGTGACGGTGAGATGAAAAAACTGTTTTTT.